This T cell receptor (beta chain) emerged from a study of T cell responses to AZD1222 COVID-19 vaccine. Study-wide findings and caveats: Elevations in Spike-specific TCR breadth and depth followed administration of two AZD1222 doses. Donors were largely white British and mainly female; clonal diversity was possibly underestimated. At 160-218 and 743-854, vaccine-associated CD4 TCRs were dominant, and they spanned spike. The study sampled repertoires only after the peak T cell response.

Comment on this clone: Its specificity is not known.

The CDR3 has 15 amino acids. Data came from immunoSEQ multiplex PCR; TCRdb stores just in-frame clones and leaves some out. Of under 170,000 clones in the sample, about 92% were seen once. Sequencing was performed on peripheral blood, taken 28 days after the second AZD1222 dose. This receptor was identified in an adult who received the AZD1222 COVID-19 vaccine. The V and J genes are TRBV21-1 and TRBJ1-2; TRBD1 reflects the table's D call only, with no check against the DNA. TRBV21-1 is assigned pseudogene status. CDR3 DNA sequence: TGTGCCAGCAGCAAAGTACAGGCGCTTAACTATGGCTACACCTTC. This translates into CASSKVQALNYGYTF.